This TCR beta chain was recovered during a study of shared clonotypes between healthy human individuals. Overall study findings and caveats: Clonotype sharing among donors was expected to depend on sequencing depth.

A note on this clone: The antigen is unknown.

Germline V CDR1 and CDR2: SGHVS, FQNEAQ. This CDR3 is built from 15 residues. Between the trimmed V and J ends, which lost 6 bases and 2 bases, there was a span of 13 bases. Data came from immunoSEQ multiplex PCR; TCRdb stores just in-frame clones and leaves some out. Among about 960,000 clones, around three quarters were seen once, and the ten largest hold about 1.5%. The split of CD4+ cells yielded CD45RA+ naive and CD45RA-negative memory subsets. J is TRBJ2-2 and V is TRBV7-8, with D perhaps given as TRBD1 or TRBD2 (5 bases each). The specimen sequenced was memory CD4+ T cells sorted from blood. Subset reported: CD45RA-negative fraction. The source of this sequence is a man between 18 and 29 years old in good health. The CDR3 nucleotides read TGTGCCAGCAGGTCCGGGACCACAAACACCGGGGAGCTGTTTTTT. It yields the protein CASRSGTTNTGELFF.